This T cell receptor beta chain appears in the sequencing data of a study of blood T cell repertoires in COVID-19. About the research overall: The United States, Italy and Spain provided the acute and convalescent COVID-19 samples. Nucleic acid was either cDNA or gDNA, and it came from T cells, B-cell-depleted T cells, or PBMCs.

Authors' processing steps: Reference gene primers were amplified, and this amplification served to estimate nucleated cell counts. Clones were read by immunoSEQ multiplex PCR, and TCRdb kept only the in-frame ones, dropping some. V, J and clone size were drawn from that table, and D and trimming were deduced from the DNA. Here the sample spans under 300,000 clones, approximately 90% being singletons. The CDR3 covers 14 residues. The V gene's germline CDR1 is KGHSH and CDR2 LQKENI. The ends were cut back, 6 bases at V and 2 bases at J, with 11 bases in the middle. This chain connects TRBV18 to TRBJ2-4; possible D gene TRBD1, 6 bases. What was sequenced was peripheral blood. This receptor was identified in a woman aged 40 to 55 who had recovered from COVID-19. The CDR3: CASSLQGTKNIQYF. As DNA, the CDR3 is TGTGCCAGCTCGCTACAGGGAACCAAAAACATTCAGTACTTC.